The next 7 T cell receptor beta chains were all read from a single sample in a study of shared clonotypes between healthy human individuals (dated by TCRdb to 2018 to 2021). Library generation was performed with the immunoSEQ multiplex PCR assay. The clones in this table, taken by TCRdb from immuneACCESS, are in-frame only. Not every clone is retained; where verified, under half of the shortfall comes from an unresolved V gene, and the cause of the rest is unknown. The table for this sample lists a few million clones; approximately 90% of them were counted only once. The top ten clones comprise around 0.14% of the sample. The sample was naive CD4+ T cells sorted from blood. The label giving this sample's cell subset or site can be read as: CD45RA+ positively selected. Every receptor here comes from a man aged 18-30 years in good health.

This chain connects TRBV7-2 to TRBJ2-1; D remains ambiguous. Germline V gene data show CDR1 as SGHTA and CDR2 as FQGNSA. The CDR3 is made up of 17 amino acids. V lost 1 base and J lost 4, with 17 bases in between. The CDR3 here is CASSLEGYTRRYNEQFF. CDR3 in DNA: TGTGCCAGCAGCTTAGAAGGGTATACAAGAAGGTACAATGAGCAGTTCTTC.

The V call is TRBV12-5, the J call TRBJ2-4, with D tentatively TRBD1 or TRBD2 (9 bases each). The ends were cut back, 3 bases at V and 1 base at J, with 34 bases in the middle. The CDR3 contains 23 residues. CDR1 and CDR2 (germline): LGHNT, FRNRAP. CDR3 loop: CASGFSGTGQRLAGVMAKNIQYF. The CDR3 DNA is TGTGCTAGTGGTTTTTCCGGGACAGGGCAGAGGTTAGCGGGAGTTATGGCCAAAAACATTCAGTACTTC. The whole variable domain, remainder taken from reference TRBV12-5 and TRBJ2-4, is DARVTQTPRHKVTEMGQEVTMRCQPILGHNTVFWYRQTMMQGLELLAYFRNRAPLDDSGMPKDRFSAEMPDATLATLKIQPSEPRDSAVYFCASGFSGTGQRLAGVMAKNIQYFGAGTRLSVL.

The chain links TRBV15 to TRBJ2-7, with TRBD1 identical over 10 bases. The V segment lost 4 bases and the J segment 4 bases; nucleotides outside the gene matches: 4. This CDR3 has 14 amino acids. CDR1 LNHNV and CDR2 YYDKDF come from the germline V gene (reference sequence). The CDR3 sequence: CATSNDRGRYEQYF. In nucleotides, the CDR3 is TGTGCCACCAGCAATGACAGGGGGCGGTACGAGCAGTACTTC.

The chain recombines TRBV6-6 with TRBJ1-5; D ambiguous. The V gene lost 0 bases and the J gene lost 1 base, with 10 bases spanning the gap. Germline CDR1 and CDR2: MNHNY and SVGAGI (reference sequence). The CDR3 loop spans 16 amino acids. In nucleotides, the CDR3 is TGTGCCAGCAGTTACTCGATTACCGGGAGCAATCAGCCCCAGCATTTT. As protein: CASSYSITGSNQPQHF.

The CDR3 coding sequence is TGTGCCAGCAGTACGCGGGGGGAGGGGGATGAAAAACTGTTTTTT. It yields the protein CASSTRGEGDEKLFF. The genes are TRBV6-5 and TRBJ1-4; a weak D match, TRBD1 (6 bases). This CDR3 contains 15 residues. Trimming pared 5 bases from V and 6 bases from J, leaving 16 bases between. Germline V gives CDR1 MNHEY, CDR2 SVGAGI.

The genes are TRBV18 and TRBJ1-5; D not resolved. Germline V lookup: CDR1 KGHSH, CDR2 LQKENI. CDR3 length equals 14 residues. V dropped 3 bases and J dropped 4 bases, with 10 bases sitting between them. The CDR3 here is CASSPTSDNQPQHF. DNA for the CDR3: TGTGCCAGCTCACCGACGTCAGATAATCAGCCCCAGCATTTT.

V gene TRBV7-2 combines with J gene TRBJ1-5; D remains unclear. The V end lost 5 bases, the J end lost 1 base, and 6 bases lay between the germline ends. Germline CDR1 SGHTA, CDR2 FQGNSA. The CDR3 contains 13 residues. CDR3 nucleotides: TGTGCCAGCAGCCTTTGGAGCAATCAGCCCCAGCATTTT. Its protein is CASSLWSNQPQHF.